A single T cell receptor beta chain is shown here with its context. PCR amplification relied on 60 Vbeta primers (plus 13 Jbeta primers). Here immunoSEQ multiplex PCR was the method, and the copy in TCRdb shows in-frame clones only, minus some. There are 250,000 or so clones in the sample; over 90% occur only once, and roughly 1.6% lies in the top ten. This record belongs to a study of cytomegalovirus exposure and HLA in healthy donors. The length of the CDR3 is 15 residues. Trimming shortened V by 4 bases and J by 2 bases, and 15 bases separated the two germline ends. Germline V lookup: CDR1 MGHDK, CDR2 SYGVNS.

The clonotype comes from a girl aged 2 to 9 in good health and CMV-seronegative. The rearrangement links TRBV25-1 to TRBJ2-7; no definite D call. The sequenced material came from PBMCs. The CDR3 bases are TGTGCCAGCAGTGGTACTGTCGCTTCTGCCTACGAGCAGTACTTC. Protein sequence: CASSGTVASAYEQYF.